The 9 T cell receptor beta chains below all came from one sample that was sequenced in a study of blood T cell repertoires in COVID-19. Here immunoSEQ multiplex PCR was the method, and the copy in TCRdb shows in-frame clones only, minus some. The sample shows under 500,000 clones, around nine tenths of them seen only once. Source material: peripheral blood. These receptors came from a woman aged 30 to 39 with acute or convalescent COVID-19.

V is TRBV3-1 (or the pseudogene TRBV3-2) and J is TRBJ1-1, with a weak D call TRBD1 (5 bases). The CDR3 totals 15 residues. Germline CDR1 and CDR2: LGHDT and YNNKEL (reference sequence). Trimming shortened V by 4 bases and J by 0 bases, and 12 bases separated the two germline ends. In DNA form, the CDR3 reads TGTGCCAGCAGCCCCTTAGGGGCCATGAACACTGAAGCTTTCTTT. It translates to CASSPLGAMNTEAFF.

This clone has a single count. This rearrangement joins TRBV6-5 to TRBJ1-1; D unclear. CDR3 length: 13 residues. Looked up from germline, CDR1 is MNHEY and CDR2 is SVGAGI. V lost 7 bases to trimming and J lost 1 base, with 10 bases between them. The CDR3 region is CASMRIENTEAFF. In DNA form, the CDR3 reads TGTGCCAGCATGAGAATCGAGAACACTGAAGCTTTCTTT.

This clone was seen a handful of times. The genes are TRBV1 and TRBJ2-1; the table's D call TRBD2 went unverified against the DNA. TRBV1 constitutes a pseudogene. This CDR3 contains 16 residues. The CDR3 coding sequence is TGCACCGACAACGAAGCCGGGGTAGCGACCTACAATGAGCAGTTCTTC. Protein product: CTDNEAGVATYNEQFF.

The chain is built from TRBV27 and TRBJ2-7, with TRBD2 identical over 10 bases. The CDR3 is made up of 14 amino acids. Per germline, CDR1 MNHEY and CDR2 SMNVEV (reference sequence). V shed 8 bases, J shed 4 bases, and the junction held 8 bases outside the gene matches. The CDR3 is CASRNSGGKYEQYF. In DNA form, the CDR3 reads TGTGCCAGCCGGAATAGCGGGGGGAAATACGAGCAGTACTTC.

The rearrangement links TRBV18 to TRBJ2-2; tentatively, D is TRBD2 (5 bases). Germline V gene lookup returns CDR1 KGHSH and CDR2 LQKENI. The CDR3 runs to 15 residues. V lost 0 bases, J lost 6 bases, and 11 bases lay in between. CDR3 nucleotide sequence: TGTGCCAGCTCACCACCGTCGGGGATCGCCGGGGAGCTGTTTTTT. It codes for CASSPPSGIAGELFF.

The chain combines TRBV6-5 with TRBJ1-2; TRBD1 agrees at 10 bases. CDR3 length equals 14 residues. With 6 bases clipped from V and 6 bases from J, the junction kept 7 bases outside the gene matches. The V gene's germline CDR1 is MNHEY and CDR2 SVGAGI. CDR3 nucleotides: TGTGCCAGCAGGTTGACAGGGGGCAAAAATGGCTACACCTTC. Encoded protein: CASRLTGGKNGYTF.

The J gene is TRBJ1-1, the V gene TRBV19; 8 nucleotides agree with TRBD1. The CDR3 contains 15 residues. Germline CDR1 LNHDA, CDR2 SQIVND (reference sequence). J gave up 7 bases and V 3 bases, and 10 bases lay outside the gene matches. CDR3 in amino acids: CASSILDRDADEAFF. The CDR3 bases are TGTGCCAGTAGTATCCTGGACAGGGACGCGGATGAAGCTTTCTTT.

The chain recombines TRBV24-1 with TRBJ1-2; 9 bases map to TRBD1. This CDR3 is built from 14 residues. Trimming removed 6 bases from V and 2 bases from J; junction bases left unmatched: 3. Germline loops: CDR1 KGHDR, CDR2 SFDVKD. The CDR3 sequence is CATSQTGGNYGYTF. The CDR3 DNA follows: TGTGCCACCAGTCAGACAGGGGGGAACTATGGCTACACCTTC.

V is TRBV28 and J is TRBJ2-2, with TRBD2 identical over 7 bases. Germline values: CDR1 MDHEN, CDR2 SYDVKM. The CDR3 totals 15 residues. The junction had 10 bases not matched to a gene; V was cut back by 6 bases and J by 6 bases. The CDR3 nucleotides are TGTGCCAGCAGCTGGACTAGTTTAAATCCCGGGGAGCTGTTTTTT. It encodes CASSWTSLNPGELFF.